This T cell receptor (beta chain) stems from a study of regulatory T cells in long-lasting Graves disease. Findings and limits, study-wide: Persistent Graves' patients had lower TCR diversity than newly diagnosed ones.

A word on this clonotype: Its antigen remains unknown.

Combining iRepertoire HTBI primers with Arm-PCR of CDR3 regions, the authors built TCR beta libraries. TCRdb called the multiplex PCR reads again in MiXCR, with one record for every CDR3 protein. The sample lists roughly 300,000 distinct CDR3 sequences; roughly a fifth were seen once. The time point is: persistent/refractory GD, antithyroid drugs over 5 years with positive TRAb. Following extraction of RNA from PBMCs, that RNA was used to make the TCR library. Trimming pared 3 bases from V and 2 bases from J, leaving 12 bases between. The length of the CDR3 is 14 residues. Germline CDR1 is SGHRS and CDR2 is YFSETQ.

This clonotype was sampled from a female donor with Graves disease. The source was peripheral blood mononuclear cells (PBMCs), collected when the disease was refractory, from a patient treated with antithyroid drugs. The chain combines TRBV5-1 with TRBJ2-7; D is uncertain. The CDR3 DNA follows: TGCGCCAGCAGCTCCCGTATGGTAGCCTACGAGCAGTACTTC. Its translation is CASSSRMVAYEQYF. Filled out from reference TRBV5-1 and TRBJ2-7, the complete variable domain reads KAGVTQTPRYLIKTRGQQVTLSCSPISGHRSVSWYQQTPGQGLQFLFEYFSETQRNKGNFPGRFSGRQFSNSRSEMNVSTLELGDSALYLCASSSRMVAYEQYFGPGTRLTVT.